The clone carrying this TCR beta chain has a count of ten or more. Antigen unknown. For CDR3 and TCR beta VDJ profiling, genomic DNA was the template used. TCRdb processed the reads anew with MiXCR; each CDR3 protein has one entry. The data show around 400,000 distinct CDR3 sequences, about two thirds seen once. This entry comes from a study of CD8+CD57+ T cells in acquired aplastic anemia. Study as a whole: Average DNA yield from sorted CD4+ and CD8+ cells was about 2.9 ug. Healthy donor CD4+ cell samples had a mean of roughly 9.8 million reads.

Study results and limitations: Patients and controls were not found to differ significantly in CD8+ Simpson's diversity. Both patients and controls carried the same twenty-nine CD8+ CDR3 sequences.

The CDR3 covers 14 residues. The germline V gene has CDR1 SNHLY and CDR2 FYNNEI. The trim removed 4 bases at V and 1 base at J, leaving 3 bases unmatched. The chain recombines TRBV2 with TRBJ1-1, with 7 bases fitting TRBD1. The sequenced material came from sorted CD4+, CD8+, or CD8+CD57+ T cells (not recorded which) from PBMCs. The clonotype comes from a human donor in good health, serving as a control. Here the CDR3 DNA reads TGTGCCAGCAGTGTACAGGGGAAGAACACTGAAGCTTTCTTT. Translated: CASSVQGKNTEAFF.